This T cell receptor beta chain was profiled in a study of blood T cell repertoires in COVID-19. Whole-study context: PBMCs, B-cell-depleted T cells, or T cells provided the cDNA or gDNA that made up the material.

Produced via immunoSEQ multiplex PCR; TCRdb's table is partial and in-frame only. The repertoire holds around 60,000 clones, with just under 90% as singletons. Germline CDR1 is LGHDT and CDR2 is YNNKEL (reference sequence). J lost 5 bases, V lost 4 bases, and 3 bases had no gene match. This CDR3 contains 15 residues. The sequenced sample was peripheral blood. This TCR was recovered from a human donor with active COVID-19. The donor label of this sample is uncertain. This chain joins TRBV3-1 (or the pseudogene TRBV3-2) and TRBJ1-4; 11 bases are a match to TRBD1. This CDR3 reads CASSRRTGGNEKLFF. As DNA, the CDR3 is TGTGCCAGCAGCCGACGGACAGGGGGCAATGAAAAACTGTTTTTT.